The 16 T cell receptor beta chains below come from one sample, sequenced in a study of shared clonotypes between healthy human individuals. Method: immunoSEQ multiplex PCR; TCRdb's copy keeps in-frame clones and lacks some. This sample yields about 2,100,000 clones, of which about 92% are seen a single time; 1.5% to 2% belongs to the top ten. Naive CD8 cells lacked CD45RO and underwent positive selection for CCR7, leaving out terminally differentiated effector memory CD45RA+ cells. The sequenced sample was naive CD8+ T cells from PBMCs. The receptors here all came from a man younger than 30 in good health. Some clones in this sample may be carry-over from other donors' samples.

Regarding this clone: The sample has other DNA sequences that encode this CDR3 too. This chain connects TRBV4-3 to TRBJ2-2; no firm D call. The CDR3 runs to 14 residues. The ends were cut back, 0 bases at V and 0 bases at J, with 2 bases in the middle. CDR1 and CDR2 from the germline V gene are LGHNA and YSLEER. The CDR3 is CASSQETNTGELFF. CDR3 sequence (DNA): TGCGCCAGCAGCCAAGAGACGAACACCGGGGAGCTGTTTTTT.

V usage is TRBV4-1 and J usage is TRBJ1-5, with 10 nucleotides matching TRBD1. CDR1 is MGHRA and CDR2 is YSYEKL in the germline V gene. The J segment lost 7 bases and the V segment lost 1 base, leaving 1 base of the junction unmatched. The CDR3 is 14 residues long. The CDR3 DNA follows: TGCGCCAGCAGCCAAGGGACAGGGGGGCAGCCCCAGCATTTT. Its protein is CASSQGTGGQPQHF.

V and J are TRBV7-8 and TRBJ2-7; TRBD1 is a possible D gene (5 bases). The V end was cut by 1 base, the J end by 0 bases, with 13 bases between. CDR1 and CDR2 (germline): SGHVS, FQNEAQ. The CDR3 sequence is 16 residues long. Here the CDR3 reads CASSLVDRKSSYEQYF. Here the CDR3 DNA reads TGTGCCAGCAGCTTAGTAGACAGAAAAAGCTCCTACGAGCAGTACTTC.

The chain recombines TRBV2 with TRBJ2-5, with 8 bases aligning to TRBD1. CDR3 length equals 15 residues. Germline assignment: CDR1 SNHLY and CDR2 FYNNEI. With V trimmed by 6 bases and J by 2 bases, 8 bases remained unmatched. The CDR3 region has the DNA TGTGCCAGCAGCGGACAGGGTAGCCTTCAAGAGACCCAGTACTTC. Encoded protein: CASSGQGSLQETQYF.

This chain links TRBV7-8 with TRBJ2-3, with 9 nucleotides matching TRBD2. V shed 1 base and J 6 bases; nucleotides not matched to a gene: 8. Germline values: CDR1 SGHVS, CDR2 FQNEAQ. The CDR3 sequence is 16 residues long. This CDR3 reads CASSLDLPSGIDTQYF. The CDR3 bases are TGTGCCAGCAGCTTAGATCTGCCTAGCGGGATTGATACGCAGTATTTT.

The chain combines TRBV29-1 with TRBJ2-1; 9 bases are shared with TRBD2. This CDR3 spans 14 amino acids. Trimming at V came to 8 bases and at J to 6 bases, leaving 11 bases not matched to a gene. Germline values: CDR1 SQVTM, CDR2 ANQGSEA. CDR3 sequence: CSSARGLAGNEQFF. In nucleotides, the CDR3 is TGCAGCTCGGCTAGGGGACTAGCCGGCAATGAGCAGTTCTTC.

Concerning this clone itself: Distinct nucleotide sequences in the sample also encode this CDR3. The J gene is TRBJ2-7, the V gene TRBV30; 9 positions agree with TRBD2. The V and J ends lost 4 bases and 3 bases, in that order; junction bases with no gene match: 4. The CDR3 sequence is 13 residues long. Germline CDR1 is GTSNPN and CDR2 is SVGIG (reference sequence). Here the CDR3 reads CAWTLAGLYEQYF. CDR3 DNA sequence: TGTGCCTGGACCCTAGCGGGACTCTACGAGCAGTACTTC.

CDR3 protein: CASSATLAGVGGEQYF. For the CDR3, the DNA is TGTGCCAGCAGCGCGACTCTAGCGGGAGTCGGAGGTGAGCAGTACTTC. The V gene is TRBV9, the J gene TRBJ2-7, with TRBD2 identical over 10 bases. Per the germline V gene, CDR1 is SGDLS and CDR2 is YYNGEE. The CDR3 runs 16 residues. V gave up 3 bases and J gave up 7 bases; unmatched junction bases: 13.

The chain joins TRBV13 to TRBJ2-3, with 7 bases aligning to TRBD2. The CDR3 consists of 15 residues. V lost 5 bases to trimming and J lost 2 bases; unmatched junction nucleotides: 7. Per germline, CDR1 PRHDT and CDR2 FYEKMQ (reference sequence). Here the CDR3 reads CASSGGRGFTDTQYF. As DNA, the CDR3 is TGTGCCAGCAGCGGCGGGCGGGGGTTCACAGATACGCAGTATTTT.

V and J are TRBV6-5 and TRBJ1-4; 8 positions match TRBD1. The CDR3 has 15 amino acids. Germline assignment: CDR1 MNHEY and CDR2 SVGAGI. With V trimmed by 4 bases and J by 8 bases, 9 bases remained unmatched. The CDR3 region is CASSFLDRVGEKLFF. The CDR3 region has the DNA TGTGCCAGCAGTTTTTTGGACAGGGTAGGGGAAAAACTGTTTTTT.

V is TRBV2 and J is TRBJ2-1; tentatively, D is TRBD1 (6 bases). The CDR3 contains 16 residues. V gave up 5 bases and J gave up 0 bases, with 14 bases separating them. CDR1 is SNHLY, CDR2 FYNNEI, per germline. The CDR3: CASSISRGSSYNEQFF. The CDR3 DNA reads as TGTGCCAGCAGTATTTCCAGGGGTAGCTCCTACAATGAGCAGTTCTTC.

This clone was detected once. The genes are TRBV7-9 and TRBJ1-2, with D possibly matching TRBD1 (6 bases). CDR3 size: 16 residues. Trimming pared 0 bases from V and 6 bases from J, leaving 17 bases between. Per germline, CDR1 SEHNR and CDR2 FQNEAQ (reference sequence). CDR3 in amino acids: CASSLAVDRNIDGYTF. The DNA of the CDR3 is TGTGCCAGCAGCTTAGCTGTCGACAGGAATATTGATGGCTACACCTTC. Looking up the rest from reference TRBV7-9 and TRBJ1-2 gives the full variable domain: DTGVSQNPRHKITKRGQNVTFRCDPISEHNRLYWYRQTLGQGPEFLTYFQNEAQLEKSRLLSDRFSAERPKGSFSTLEIQRTEQGDSAMYLCASSLAVDRNIDGYTFGSGTRLTVV.

V gene TRBV5-6 combines with J gene TRBJ1-6; D is ambiguous. The CDR3 runs 12 residues. Trimming pared 3 bases from V and 10 bases from J, leaving 8 bases between. Per germline, CDR1 SGHDT and CDR2 YYEEEE. CDR3: CASSSARSPLHF. In nucleotides, the CDR3 is TGTGCCAGCAGCTCTGCGAGGTCACCCCTCCACTTT.

This chain connects TRBV5-1 to TRBJ2-1; D is unresolved. The CDR3 loop spans 14 amino acids. In germline, CDR1 is SGHRS, CDR2 YFSETQ. The V and J ends lost 1 base and 5 bases respectively, with 10 bases between them. The CDR3: CASSLFGSDNEQFF. CDR3 DNA: TGCGCCAGCAGCTTGTTCGGGTCAGACAATGAGCAGTTCTTC.

The CDR3 is CASSLGGLAGDNEQFF. The CDR3 nucleotides are TGTGCCAGCAGCTTAGGGGGACTAGCGGGCGACAATGAGCAGTTCTTC. The chain combines TRBV7-9 with TRBJ2-1; the match to TRBD2 covers 12 bases. The CDR3 sequence is 16 residues long. The germline V gene has CDR1 SEHNR and CDR2 FQNEAQ (reference sequence). Trimming cost V 1 base and J 5 bases; bases outside gene matches: 3.

The count of this clone is one. The chain is built from TRBV2 and TRBJ2-7; weak D call: TRBD1 (5 bases). CDR3 size: 14 residues. Trimming removed 6 bases at V and 4 bases at J, with 16 bases between. CDR1 is SNHLY, CDR2 FYNNEI, per germline. DNA of the CDR3: TGTGCCAGCAGGGACGAGGTGGGGCCGTACGAGCAGTACTTC. Its protein is CASRDEVGPYEQYF.